This is a list of T cell receptor beta chains from one sample in a study of blood T cell repertoires in COVID-19. The data were produced by immunoSEQ multiplex PCR, yet TCRdb's version contains in-frame clones alone and is incomplete. The sample lists some 390,000 clones, around 91% seen once, with roughly 1.1% in the top ten. Sequencing was carried out using PBMCs or T cells enriched from blood (not recorded which). The origin of the receptors is a man aged 25-45 years who had recovered from COVID-19. Each CDR3 is given with its conserved first and last residue. D genes are given only for firm matches. For some rows the clone size is stated as once, few or many, or as a class when expanded; others skip it.

V gene: TRBV2
clone size: NA
J gene: TRBJ2-6
D gene: TRBD1
CDR3 DNA: TGTGCCAGCGACGCAGCGGGACAGGGTGGCAACGTCCTGACTTTC
CDR3 protein: CASDAAGQGGNVLTF

V gene: TRBV27
clone size: NA
J gene: TRBJ1-5
D gene: NA
CDR3 DNA: TGTGCCAGCAGTGACAGCCACAATCAGCCCCAGCATTTT
CDR3 protein: CASSDSHNQPQHF

V gene: TRBV5-4
clone size: NA
J gene: TRBJ2-3
D gene: TRBD2
CDR3 DNA: TGTGCCAGCAGCTTGGCCGGGAGGGAGCAGTATTTT
CDR3 protein: CASSLAGREQYF

V gene: TRBV3-1/TRBV3-2
clone size: NA
J gene: TRBJ2-2
D gene: NA
CDR3 DNA: TGTGCCAGCAGCTCTGTTTCTTTTGGACTCTCGTTCTCCGCCGGGGAGCTGTTTTTT
CDR3 protein: CASSSVSFGLSFSAGELFF

V gene: TRBV14
clone size: NA
J gene: TRBJ2-5
D gene: TRBD2
CDR3 DNA: TGTGCCAGCAGCCAAGGATACACTAGCGGACAAGAGACCCAGTACTTC
CDR3 protein: CASSQGYTSGQETQYF

V gene: TRBV11-2
clone size: NA
J gene: TRBJ2-1
D gene: TRBD2
CDR3 DNA: TGTGCCAGCAGCCCCTTCGTTGGCGGGAGCGGATACAATGAGCAGTTCTTC
CDR3 protein: CASSPFVGGSGYNEQFF

V gene: TRBV10-1
clone size: once
J gene: TRBJ2-3
D gene: TRBD2
CDR3 DNA: TGCGCCAGCAGTGAGATCGGGACTAGCGGGAGGGCCGCAGATACGCAGTATTTT
CDR3 protein: CASSEIGTSGRAADTQYF

V gene: TRBV3-1/TRBV3-2
clone size: NA
J gene: TRBJ1-1
D gene: NA
CDR3 DNA: TGTGCCAGCAGCATCCAAGGGGCAGGTGAAGCTTTCTTT
CDR3 protein: CASSIQGAGEAFF

V gene: TRBV18
clone size: NA
J gene: TRBJ2-1
D gene: TRBD2
CDR3 DNA: TGTGCCAGCTCTTCTGGTTGGGGTAGCGGGAGTTACAATGAGCAGTTCTTC
CDR3 protein: CASSSGWGSGSYNEQFF

V gene: TRBV20-1
clone size: NA
J gene: TRBJ2-4
D gene: TRBD2
CDR3 DNA: TGCAGTGGAAAGGGAGGGGACATTCAGTACTTC
CDR3 protein: CSGKGGDIQYF

V gene: TRBV5-1
clone size: NA
J gene: TRBJ2-3
D gene: TRBD2
CDR3 DNA: TGCGCCAGCAGCTTGACTAGCGGGACCACAGATACGCAGTATTTT
CDR3 protein: CASSLTSGTTDTQYF

V gene: TRBV6-1
clone size: NA
J gene: TRBJ1-5
D gene: NA
CDR3 DNA: TGTGCCAGCAGTGAAAAGAGCAGCAATCAGCCCCAGCATTTT
CDR3 protein: CASSEKSSNQPQHF

V gene: TRBV28
clone size: NA
J gene: TRBJ2-1
D gene: NA
CDR3 DNA: TGTGCCAGCAGTTACGGACGGGACACAAGGCACGGTGAGCAGTTCTTC
CDR3 protein: CASSYGRDTRHGEQFF

V gene: TRBV5-1
clone size: NA
J gene: TRBJ1-2
D gene: TRBD1
CDR3 DNA: TGCGCCAGCAGCTTGGCCCCCGGGACAGGCTATGGCTACACCTTC
CDR3 protein: CASSLAPGTGYGYTF

V gene: TRBV18
clone size: NA
J gene: TRBJ1-1
D gene: NA
CDR3 DNA: TGTGCCAGCTCCAGCGGGCGGAACACTGAAGCTTTCTTT
CDR3 protein: CASSSGRNTEAFF

V gene: TRBV3-1/TRBV3-2
clone size: NA
J gene: TRBJ2-5
D gene: NA
CDR3 DNA: TGTGCCAGCAGCCAGGAGACAGGATCCACAGAGACCCAGTACTTC
CDR3 protein: CASSQETGSTETQYF

V gene: TRBV5-1
clone size: NA
J gene: TRBJ2-1
D gene: NA
CDR3 DNA: TGCGCCAGCAGCACACAGAGCAATGAGCAGTTCTTC
CDR3 protein: CASSTQSNEQFF

V gene: TRBV21-1
clone size: NA
J gene: TRBJ1-2
D gene: NA
CDR3 DNA: TGTGCCAGCAGCTCCCGCGAAGAGAACTATGGCTACACCTTC
CDR3 protein: CASSSREENYGYTF

V gene: TRBV30
clone size: NA
J gene: TRBJ1-2
D gene: TRBD1
CDR3 DNA: TGTGCCTGGAGCCCAGACAGGGACCCCGGCTACACCTTC
CDR3 protein: CAWSPDRDPGYTF

V gene: TRBV29-1
clone size: NA
J gene: TRBJ1-1
D gene: NA
CDR3 DNA: TGCAGCGTTGACCCAGGGCAAATCGGGACTGAAGCTTTCTTT
CDR3 protein: CSVDPGQIGTEAFF

V gene: TRBV30
clone size: NA
J gene: TRBJ2-7
D gene: NA
CDR3 DNA: TGTGCCTGGGGCAAAACCTACGAGCAGTACTTC
CDR3 protein: CAWGKTYEQYF

V gene: TRBV11-2
clone size: NA
J gene: TRBJ2-5
D gene: NA
CDR3 DNA: TGTGCCAGCAGCCCCCGGCGGACAGCGGCCGGGGAGACCCAGTACTTC
CDR3 protein: CASSPRRTAAGETQYF

V gene: TRBV11-2
clone size: NA
J gene: TRBJ1-4
D gene: TRBD1
CDR3 DNA: TGTGCCAGCAGCTTTAGTCAGGGGGAGGAAAAACTGTTTTTT
CDR3 protein: CASSFSQGEEKLFF

V gene: TRBV24-1
clone size: NA
J gene: TRBJ2-5
D gene: TRBD1
CDR3 DNA: TGTGCCACCAGTGGACAGGGGGTACAAGAGACCCAGTACTTC
CDR3 protein: CATSGQGVQETQYF

V gene: TRBV12-5
clone size: NA
J gene: TRBJ1-2
D gene: NA
CDR3 DNA: TGTGCTAGTGGACCACAGGGTTATGGCTACACCTTC
CDR3 protein: CASGPQGYGYTF

V gene: TRBV3-1/TRBV3-2
clone size: few
J gene: TRBJ1-1
D gene: NA
CDR3 DNA: TGTGCCAGCAGCCAAGGGGGGGGGTTAATAGCTTTCTTT
CDR3 protein: CASSQGGGLIAFF

V gene: TRBV28
clone size: NA
J gene: TRBJ1-5
D gene: NA
CDR3 DNA: TGTGCCAGCGGAACAGGGTATCAGCCCCAGCATTTT
CDR3 protein: CASGTGYQPQHF

V gene: TRBV6-5
clone size: NA
J gene: TRBJ2-7
D gene: NA
CDR3 DNA: TGTGCCAGCCGAACGGGATCGGACGCGCAGTACTTC
CDR3 protein: CASRTGSDAQYF

V gene: TRBV6-2/TRBV6-3
clone size: NA
J gene: TRBJ2-3
D gene: TRBD2
CDR3 DNA: TGTGCCAGCAGTTACTCGCTAGCGGGAGTTGGAGATACGCAGTATTTT
CDR3 protein: CASSYSLAGVGDTQYF

V gene: TRBV4-1
clone size: NA
J gene: TRBJ2-1
D gene: TRBD2
CDR3 DNA: TGCGCCAGCAGCCAACAACTGAGTTTAGCGGGAGGCCCCTACAATGAGCAGTTCTTC
CDR3 protein: CASSQQLSLAGGPYNEQFF

V gene: TRBV3-1/TRBV3-2
clone size: NA
J gene: TRBJ1-1
D gene: TRBD1
CDR3 DNA: TGTGCCAGCAGCCCCCCCCGACAGGGGCCCCTGGGCGCTTTCTTT
CDR3 protein: CASSPPRQGPLGAFF

V gene: TRBV2
clone size: NA
J gene: TRBJ2-7
D gene: NA
CDR3 DNA: TGTGCCAGCAGTGAAGGTGCCAGCGCCGACGAGCAGTACTTC
CDR3 protein: CASSEGASADEQYF

V gene: TRBV18
clone size: few
J gene: TRBJ1-3
D gene: NA
CDR3 DNA: TGTGCCAGCTCACCAATCTTTGTTACAGACTCTGGAAACACCATATATTTT
CDR3 protein: CASSPIFVTDSGNTIYF

V gene: TRBV9
clone size: NA
J gene: TRBJ1-3
D gene: NA
CDR3 DNA: TGTGCCAGCAGCTCCTACCAAGGGGTCTCTGGAAACACCATATATTTT
CDR3 protein: CASSSYQGVSGNTIYF

V gene: TRBV7-2
clone size: NA
J gene: TRBJ1-6
D gene: NA
CDR3 DNA: TGTGCCAGCAGCTTAGCAGACAGAAGCCTTTTCCACTTT
CDR3 protein: CASSLADRSLFHF